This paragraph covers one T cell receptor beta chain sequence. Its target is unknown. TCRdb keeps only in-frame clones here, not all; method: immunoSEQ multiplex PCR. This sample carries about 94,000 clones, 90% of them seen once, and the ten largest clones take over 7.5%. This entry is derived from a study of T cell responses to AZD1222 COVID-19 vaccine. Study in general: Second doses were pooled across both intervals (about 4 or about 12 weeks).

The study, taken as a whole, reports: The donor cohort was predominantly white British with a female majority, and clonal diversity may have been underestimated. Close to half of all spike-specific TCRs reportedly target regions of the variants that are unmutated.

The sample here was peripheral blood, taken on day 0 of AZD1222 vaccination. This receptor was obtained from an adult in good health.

CDR3 amino acids: CASSFGQENSPLHF. CDR3 nucleotides: TGTGCCAGCAGTTTCGGACAGGAAAATTCACCCCTCCACTTT. This chain uses TRBV27 with TRBJ1-6, with 7 bases fitting TRBD1. The trim removed 3 bases at V and 7 bases at J, leaving 3 bases unmatched. CDR1 is MNHEY and CDR2 is SMNVEV in the germline V gene (reference sequence). This CDR3 is built from 14 residues.